This T cell receptor beta chain was obtained from a study of T cell repertoires in cytomegalovirus infection. The wider study: Public TCR beta signatures marked donors with CMV infection and the matching HLA.

Study-wide points: Frequencies of public TCR beta families were cumulated, and this identified carriers of CMV plus the relevant HLA. Clonotype analysis showed dominance of the ex vivo response by HLA-C-restricted CMV-specific TCR beta clonotypes.

This clonotype was seen more than once but under ten times. Its antigen remains unknown. Via MiXCR, TCRdb re-called the reads, giving one row per CDR3 protein. The sample holds roughly 720,000 distinct CDR3 sequences, 35% to 45% seen once. This clonotype originated in a human donor in good health (CMV status not recorded). Some clones in this sample may be carry-over from other donors' samples. Sequences were obtained from PBMCs.

The DNA of the CDR3 is TGTGCCAGCAGCAAGGGACCCCGCGACAATGAGCAGTTCTTC. Its translation: CASSKGPRDNEQFF. The V and J genes are TRBV11-2 and TRBJ2-1; D may be TRBD1 or TRBD2 (5 bases each). The germline gives CDR1 SGHAT, CDR2 FQNNGV. The CDR3 has 14 amino acids. V was pared by 5 bases and J by 5 bases, with 13 bases between. Looking up the rest from reference TRBV11-2 and TRBJ2-1 gives the full variable domain: EAGVAQSPRYKIIEKRQSVAFWCNPISGHATLYWYQQILGQGPKLLIQFQNNGVVDDSQLPKDRFSAERLKGVDSTLKIQPAKLEDSAVYLCASSKGPRDNEQFFGPGTRLTVL.